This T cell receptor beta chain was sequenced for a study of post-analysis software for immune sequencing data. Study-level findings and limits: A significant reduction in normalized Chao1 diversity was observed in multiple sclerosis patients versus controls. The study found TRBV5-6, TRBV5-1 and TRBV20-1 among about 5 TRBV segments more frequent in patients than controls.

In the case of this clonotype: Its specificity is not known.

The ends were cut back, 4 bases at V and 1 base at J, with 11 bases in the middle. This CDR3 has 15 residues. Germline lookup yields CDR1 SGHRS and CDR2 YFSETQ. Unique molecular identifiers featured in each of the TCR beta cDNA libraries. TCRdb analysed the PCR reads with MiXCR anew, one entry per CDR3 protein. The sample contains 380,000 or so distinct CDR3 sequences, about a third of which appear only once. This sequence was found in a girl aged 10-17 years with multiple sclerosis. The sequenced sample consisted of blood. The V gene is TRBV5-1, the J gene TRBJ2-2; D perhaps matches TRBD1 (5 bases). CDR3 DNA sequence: TGCGCCAGCAGCGACCAGACAGTGAACACCGGGGAGCTGTTTTTT. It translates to CASSDQTVNTGELFF. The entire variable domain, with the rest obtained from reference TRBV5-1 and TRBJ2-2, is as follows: KAGVTQTPRYLIKTRGQQVTLSCSPISGHRSVSWYQQTPGQGLQFLFEYFSETQRNKGNFPGRFSGRQFSNSRSEMNVSTLELGDSALYLCASSDQTVNTGELFFGEGSRLTVL.